This is a list of T cell receptor beta chains from one sample in a study of OX40 agonist ivuxolimab in advanced cancers. TCRdb's table, derived via immunoSEQ multiplex PCR, lists solely in-frame clones and lacks some. The sample yields tens of thousands of clones, 80% to 85% seen once. Sequenced material: CD4+ or CD8+ T cells sorted from blood, taken in a trial of the OX40 agonist ivuxolimab. Receptors originate from an adult with an advanced solid tumor such as melanoma, head and neck, liver or kidney cancer. Each CDR3 is given with its conserved first and last residue. D genes are given only for firm matches. Size tells how often a clone was seen (once, few, many) or the class of an expanded clone, and some rows leave it out.

clone size: -
J gene: TRBJ1-4
D gene: -
V gene: TRBV4-1
CDR3 DNA: TGCGCCAGCGGAACGGGACGGCGGGATGGTGAAAAACTGTTTTTT
CDR3 protein: CASGTGRRDGEKLFF

clone size: -
J gene: TRBJ1-2
D gene: TRBD1
V gene: TRBV6-5
CDR3 DNA: TGTGCCAGTACAGGGGGCTATGGCTACACCTTC
CDR3 protein: CASTGGYGYTF

clone size: -
J gene: TRBJ1-2
D gene: -
V gene: TRBV28
CDR3 DNA: TGTGCCAGCAGCCTTAAGGGGGTACAGGGAAAGATCTATGGCTACACCTTC
CDR3 protein: CASSLKGVQGKIYGYTF

clone size: once
J gene: TRBJ1-1
D gene: TRBD1
V gene: TRBV30
CDR3 DNA: TGTGCCTGGAGCCGGACAGGGCAGAACACTGAAGCTTTCTTT
CDR3 protein: CAWSRTGQNTEAFF

clone size: few
J gene: TRBJ1-1
D gene: -
V gene: TRBV29-1
CDR3 DNA: TGCAGCGCTGTATTAACGGACGGTAACACTGAAGCTTTCTTT
CDR3 protein: CSAVLTDGNTEAFF

clone size: -
J gene: TRBJ2-2
D gene: -
V gene: TRBV7-9
CDR3 DNA: TGTGCCAGCAGCTTAGTGGAGAACATCGGGGAGCTGTTTTTT
CDR3 protein: CASSLVENIGELFF

clone size: few
J gene: TRBJ2-1
D gene: -
V gene: TRBV6-5
CDR3 DNA: TGTGCCAGCAGCCCCTCCGGAAGCTCCTACAATGAGCAGTTCTTC
CDR3 protein: CASSPSGSSYNEQFF

clone size: -
J gene: TRBJ1-5
D gene: -
V gene: TRBV19
CDR3 DNA: TGTGCCAGTAGTAACCAGGGACTTTATAGCAATCAGCCCCAGCATTTT
CDR3 protein: CASSNQGLYSNQPQHF

clone size: -
J gene: TRBJ1-1
D gene: -
V gene: TRBV7-8
CDR3 DNA: TGTGCCAGCAGCTTATTACAGCGGCCTAGGGACACTGAAGCTTTCTTT
CDR3 protein: CASSLLQRPRDTEAFF

clone size: -
J gene: TRBJ1-2
D gene: -
V gene: TRBV7-3
CDR3 DNA: TGTGCCAGCAGCTCTGGACTGACTCCTGGGGGCTACACCTTC
CDR3 protein: CASSSGLTPGGYTF

clone size: -
J gene: TRBJ2-2
D gene: -
V gene: TRBV5-1
CDR3 DNA: TGCGCCAGCAGCTTCCGACTCGCGGGCGGGGAGCTGTTTTTT
CDR3 protein: CASSFRLAGGELFF

clone size: -
J gene: TRBJ1-6
D gene: -
V gene: TRBV7-9
CDR3 DNA: TGTGCCAGCAGCTTAGAAGGGGTGGACTCACCCCTCCACTTT
CDR3 protein: CASSLEGVDSPLHF

clone size: -
J gene: TRBJ1-3
D gene: -
V gene: TRBV6-5
CDR3 DNA: TGTGCCAGCAGTTCTGGCCCTGGAAACACCATATATTTT
CDR3 protein: CASSSGPGNTIYF

clone size: -
J gene: TRBJ2-5
D gene: -
V gene: TRBV6-6
CDR3 DNA: TGTGCCAGCAGCCTAAACACGGGCGAGACCCAGTACTTC
CDR3 protein: CASSLNTGETQYF

clone size: -
J gene: TRBJ1-5
D gene: -
V gene: TRBV6-5
CDR3 DNA: TGTGCCAGCAGTTCTGTGGCAGGGGAACAGCCCCAGCATTTT
CDR3 protein: CASSSVAGEQPQHF

clone size: -
J gene: TRBJ1-1
D gene: -
V gene: TRBV11-2
CDR3 DNA: TGTGCCAGCAGCTTAGAACGTCAGGGTAGGTGGACTGAAGCTTTCTTT
CDR3 protein: CASSLERQGRWTEAFF

clone size: once
J gene: TRBJ1-1
D gene: -
V gene: TRBV18
CDR3 DNA: TGTGCCAGCTCAGGTATACAGGGTGAAGCTTTCTTT
CDR3 protein: CASSGIQGEAFF